The sequence of this T cell receptor beta chain was determined in a study of identical twins' blood T cells. This CDR3 region has 16 residues. J was trimmed by 2 bases and V by 6 bases; bases with no gene match: 10. This clonotype was found many times. Antigen specificity is unknown. Findings of the study overall: Twins shared about as many clonotypes as their cloneset sizes predicted. Environmental influences on twin similarity could not be excluded. Top TCRbeta clonotypes were shared more with twin than unrelated donors.

Libraries were made from RNA as TCR cDNA, using a modified protocol. TCRdb called the 5' RACE reads again in MiXCR, with one record for every CDR3 protein. The data show hundreds of thousands of distinct CDR3 sequences, 25% to 35% seen once. Sample: PBMCs. The chain recombines TRBV12-3 or TRBV12-4 with TRBJ2-1, with 7 bases lining up with TRBD1. The sequence derives from a woman between 18 and 50 years old in good health. CDR3 coding DNA: TGTGCCAGCAGCCCCACCGACAGGGCCCCCTACAATGAGCAGTTCTTC. Its protein product is CASSPTDRAPYNEQFF.